These 9 T cell receptor beta chains came from one sample sequenced in a study of beta chain features in type 1 diabetes. Sequenced material consisted of expressed TCRB transcripts (all of the isolated RNA was reverse transcribed). The assay was immunoSEQ multiplex PCR, and TCRdb's table has in-frame clones only and misses some. The repertoire includes 680,000 or so clones, roughly 15% of them detected once, and approximately 0.093% sits in the top ten. Sequencing was carried out using naive CD4+ T cells from blood. These receptors all come from a young man in good health.

This clone was found a few times. The chain is built from TRBV7-2 and TRBJ2-7; D possibly corresponds to TRBD1 (6 bases). Germline V lookup: CDR1 SGHTA, CDR2 FQGNSA. This CDR3 spans 14 amino acids. Trimming took off 5 bases at V and 2 bases at J, with 13 bases between the two ends. Written as DNA, the CDR3 is TGTGCCAGCAGCCGACAGGTGCTCCCCTACGAGCAGTACTTC. It specifies CASSRQVLPYEQYF.

About this clone itself: This may stem from a read error, because a much larger clone lies one nucleotide away. V and J are TRBV28 and TRBJ2-3; unclear D gene. V was cut by 6 bases and J by 5 bases, with 6 bases left in between. The CDR3 has 11 residues. The V gene's germline CDR1 is MDHEN and CDR2 SYDVKM. The CDR3 DNA is TGTGCCAGCAGCCTCATAGATACGCAGTATTTT. Protein: CASSLIDTQYF.

The chain links TRBV10-3 to TRBJ2-5; D perhaps matches TRBD2 (5 bases). Trimming took 7 bases from V and 5 from J, leaving 14 bases between them. The V gene's germline CDR1 is ENHRY and CDR2 SYGVKD. CDR3 length equals 13 residues. In DNA form, the CDR3 reads TGTGCCATCATGAGGGATACTCGGGAGACCCAGTACTTC. This translates into CAIMRDTRETQYF.

This chain joins TRBV14 and TRBJ2-7; no firm D call. V was clipped by 0 bases and J by 1 base, with 10 bases between them. CDR1 and CDR2 from the germline V gene are SGHDN and FVKESK. The CDR3 is 15 amino acids. CDR3 bases: TGTGCCAGCAGCCAAGATTGGGTGCGATCCTACGAGCAGTACTTC. It codes for CASSQDWVRSYEQYF.

The genes are TRBV7-3 and TRBJ2-1, with 11 bases lining up with TRBD1. After removal of 5 bases from V and 0 bases from J, the junction contained 15 bases not matched to a gene. This CDR3 spans 20 amino acids. CDR1 SGHTA and CDR2 FQGTGA come from the germline V gene. CDR3 sequence reads: CASSISPGQGGPYSYNEQFF. The DNA for the CDR3 is TGTGCCAGCAGCATCTCCCCGGGACAGGGGGGTCCCTACTCCTACAATGAGCAGTTCTTC.

CDR3 region: CASSKYGQASNQPQHF. The CDR3 nucleotides are TGTGCCAGCAGCAAATACGGACAGGCTAGCAATCAGCCCCAGCATTTT. V is TRBV5-4 and J is TRBJ1-5, with TRBD1 matching 7 bases. The CDR3 extends over 16 amino acids. Per germline, CDR1 SGHNT and CDR2 YYREEE (reference sequence). Trimming at V came to 4 bases and at J to 0 bases, leaving 7 bases not matched to a gene.

A remark on this clone: A much more abundant neighbour one base away suggests this may be a read error. For the CDR3, the DNA is TGTGCCAGCAGCAAAGAGACCCAGTACTTC. Amino acids: CASSKETQYF. This chain joins TRBV7-3 and TRBJ2-5, with D unresolved. Germline loops: CDR1 SGHTA, CDR2 FQGTGA. Deletions cut 5 bases from V and 3 bases from J, with 1 base between. CDR3 length: 10 residues.

The CDR3 DNA reads as TGTGCCACCAAGGCTCAGGGAGAGTATGGCTACACCTTC. Its translation is CATKAQGEYGYTF. This chain joins TRBV10-3 and TRBJ1-2; the D gene is possibly TRBD1 (5 bases). CDR1 and CDR2 from the germline V gene are ENHRY and SYGVKD. CDR3 length: 13 amino acids. V was cut by 10 bases and J by 5 bases, with 17 bases left in between.

This clone was observed a handful of times. The chain is built from TRBV18 and TRBJ2-7, with 10 bases that match TRBD1. V was pared by 2 bases and J by 2 bases, with 6 bases of the junction left unmatched. Germline-derived CDR1 and CDR2 are KGHSH and LQKENI. The CDR3 contains 16 residues. As DNA, the CDR3 is TGTGCCAGCTCACCAATAACGGGACAGGGGCCCTACGAGCAGTACTTC. This gives the protein CASSPITGQGPYEQYF.